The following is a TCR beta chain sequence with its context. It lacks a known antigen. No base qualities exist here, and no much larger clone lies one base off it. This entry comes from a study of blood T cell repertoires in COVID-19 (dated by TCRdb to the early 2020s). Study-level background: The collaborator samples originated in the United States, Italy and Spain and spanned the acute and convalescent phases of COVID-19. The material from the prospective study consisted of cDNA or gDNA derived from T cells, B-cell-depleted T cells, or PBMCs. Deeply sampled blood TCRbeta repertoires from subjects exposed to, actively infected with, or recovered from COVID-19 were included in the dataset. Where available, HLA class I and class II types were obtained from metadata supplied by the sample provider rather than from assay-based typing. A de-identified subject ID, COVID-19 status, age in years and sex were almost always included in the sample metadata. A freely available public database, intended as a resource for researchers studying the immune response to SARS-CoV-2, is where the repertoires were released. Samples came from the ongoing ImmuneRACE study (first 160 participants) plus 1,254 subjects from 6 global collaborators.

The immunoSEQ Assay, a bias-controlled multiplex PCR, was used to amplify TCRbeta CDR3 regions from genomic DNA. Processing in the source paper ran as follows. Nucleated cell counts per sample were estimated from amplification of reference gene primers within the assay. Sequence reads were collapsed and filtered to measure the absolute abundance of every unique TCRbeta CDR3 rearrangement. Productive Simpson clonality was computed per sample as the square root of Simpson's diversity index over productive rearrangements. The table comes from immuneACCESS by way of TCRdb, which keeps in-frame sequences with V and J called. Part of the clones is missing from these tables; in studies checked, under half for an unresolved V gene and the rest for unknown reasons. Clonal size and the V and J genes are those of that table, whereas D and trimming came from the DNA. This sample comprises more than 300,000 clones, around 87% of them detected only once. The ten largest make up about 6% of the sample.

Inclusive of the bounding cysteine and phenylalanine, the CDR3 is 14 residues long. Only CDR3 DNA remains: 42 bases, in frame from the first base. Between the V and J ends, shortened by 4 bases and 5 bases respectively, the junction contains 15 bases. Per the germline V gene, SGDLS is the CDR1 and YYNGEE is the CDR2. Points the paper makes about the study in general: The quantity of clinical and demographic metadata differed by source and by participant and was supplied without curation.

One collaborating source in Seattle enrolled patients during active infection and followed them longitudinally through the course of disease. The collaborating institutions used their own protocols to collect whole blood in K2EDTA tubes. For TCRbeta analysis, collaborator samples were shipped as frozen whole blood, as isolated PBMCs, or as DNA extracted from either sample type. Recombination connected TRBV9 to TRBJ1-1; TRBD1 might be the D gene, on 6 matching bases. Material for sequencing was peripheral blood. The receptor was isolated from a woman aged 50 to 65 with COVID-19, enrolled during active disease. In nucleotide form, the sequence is TGTGCCAGCAGCATACGGGGGGCGCGTACTGAAGCTTTCTTT. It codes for CASSIRGARTEAFF.